These 16 T cell receptor beta chains share one sample of origin, sequenced in a study of control samples from healthy donors and cancer patients. Sequencing was performed with immunoSEQ multiplex PCR; in TCRdb, only in-frame clones are kept and a portion is missing. Counted here are 230,000 or so clones, just under 95% occurring once; the ten biggest clones make up approximately 1.4%. The sample was blood. These receptors all stem from a man in his forties or fifties in good health.

The J gene is TRBJ1-1, the V gene TRBV7-9, with a possible D match to TRBD1 (5 bases). Germline V gene lookup returns CDR1 SEHNR and CDR2 FQNEAQ (reference sequence). The CDR3 consists of 11 residues. V was trimmed by 5 bases and J by 8 bases, leaving 9 bases between them. Here the CDR3 DNA reads TGTGCCAGCAGCATAGGGGTAGAAGCTTTCTTT. This translates into CASSIGVEAFF.

The CDR3 sequence: CASGLAGSSYEQYV. CDR3 DNA sequence: TGTGCCTCAGGACTAGCGGGGAGCTCCTACGAGCAGTACGTC. V gene TRBV6-5 combines with J gene TRBJ2-7; 12 bases line up with TRBD2. Germline loops: CDR1 MNHEY, CDR2 SVGAGI. The J segment lost 0 bases and the V segment lost 11 bases, leaving 5 bases of the junction unmatched. The CDR3 is made up of 14 amino acids.

The chain uses TRBV21-1 and TRBJ2-7; TRBD2 reflects the table's D call only, with no check against the DNA. TRBV21-1 is a documented pseudogene. The CDR3 runs 13 residues. CDR3 DNA sequence: TGTGCCAGCAGCAATCTAGGAAATTACGAGCAGTACGTC. Its translation is CASSNLGNYEQYV.

V usage is TRBV7-6 and J usage is TRBJ1-4, with D maybe TRBD1 (5 bases). The germline V gene encodes CDR1 SGHVS and CDR2 FNYEAQ. The CDR3 spans 16 residues. Trimming stripped 4 bases from V and 1 base from J, with 13 bases between. The CDR3 DNA sequence: TGTGCCAGCAGCTCAGGGCCCGGGGAAACTAATGAAAAACTGTTTTTT. This codes for CASSSGPGETNEKLFF.

Only one count was recorded for this clone. The chain couples TRBV5-1 to TRBJ1-4, with D maybe TRBD1 (5 bases). The V end lost 3 bases, the J end lost 7 bases, and 16 bases lay between the germline ends. CDR3 length: 15 residues. CDR1 and CDR2 from the germline V gene are SGHRS and YFSETQ. DNA for the CDR3: TGCGCCAGCAGCTCCGAGGGGACGATAGGTGAAAAACTGTTTTTT. Translation gives CASSSEGTIGEKLFF.

The chain is built from TRBV2 and TRBJ1-1; D unresolved. Between the trimmed V and J ends, which lost 0 bases and 5 bases, there was a span of 7 bases. The germline V gene has CDR1 SNHLY and CDR2 FYNNEI. The CDR3 contains 13 residues. CDR3 coding DNA: TGTGCCAGCAGTGAAGCGACGGGGACTGAAGCTTTCTTT. Its protein is CASSEATGTEAFF.

This chain connects TRBV5-4 to TRBJ1-1; a possible D gene is TRBD1 (6 bases). Trimming cost V 0 bases and J 5 bases, with 11 bases left between them. From germline, CDR1 is SGHNT and CDR2 YYREEE (reference sequence). This CDR3 contains 14 residues. This CDR3 is CASSLDGGQTEAFF. Written as DNA, the CDR3 is TGTGCCAGCAGCTTGGATGGGGGGCAAACTGAAGCTTTCTTT.

The chain couples TRBV10-3 to TRBJ2-3; D gene ambiguous. The CDR3 contains 14 residues. In germline, CDR1 is ENHRY, CDR2 SYGVKD. Trimming cost V 2 bases and J 0 bases, with 6 bases left between them. CDR3 coding DNA: TGTGCCATCAGTGAGACGCGGAGCACAGATACGCAGTATTTT. This translates into CAISETRSTDTQYF.

The J gene is TRBJ1-3, the V gene TRBV5-5; D not certain. Germline-derived CDR1 and CDR2 are SGHKS and YYEKEE (reference sequence). This CDR3 region has 15 residues. V was pared by 9 bases and J by 4 bases, with 20 bases between. The CDR3 spells CAIAKDFRTGNTIYF. CDR3 DNA: TGTGCCATCGCGAAGGACTTCAGAACAGGAAACACCATATATTTT. The full variable domain, in which reference TRBV5-5 and TRBJ1-3 provide the parts outside the CDR3, is DAGVTQSPTHLIKTRGQQVTLRCSPISGHKSVSWYQQVLGQGPQFIFQYYEKEERGRGNFPDRFSARQFPNYSSELNVNALLLGDSALYLCAIAKDFRTGNTIYFGEGSWLTVV.

This chain uses TRBV7-3 with TRBJ2-5; possible D gene TRBD1, 5 bases. Deletions cut 5 bases from V and 3 bases from J, with 10 bases between. The CDR3 consists of 13 residues. Per the germline V gene, CDR1 is SGHTA and CDR2 is FQGTGA. In nucleotides, the CDR3 is TGTGCCAGCAGCATGACAGCGAAAGAGACCCAGTACTTC. Encoded protein: CASSMTAKETQYF.

The J gene is TRBJ2-1, the V gene TRBV7-9; D not certain. Germline lookup yields CDR1 SEHNR and CDR2 FQNEAQ (reference sequence). Trimming cost V 1 base and J 10 bases, with 8 bases left between them. This CDR3 has 12 amino acids. The CDR3 sequence is CASSLEGREQFF. CDR3 bases: TGTGCCAGCAGCTTAGAGGGCAGGGAGCAGTTCTTC.

This clone has only one observation. J is TRBJ1-2 and V is TRBV5-1; D is possibly TRBD1 (5 bases). Germline CDR1 is SGHRS and CDR2 is YFSETQ. The length of the CDR3 is 14 residues. The V and J ends lost 0 bases and 3 bases respectively, with 9 bases between them. This CDR3 is CASSLDGGDYGYTF. In DNA, the CDR3 is TGCGCCAGCAGCTTGGATGGGGGGGACTATGGCTACACCTTC.

The V gene is TRBV29-1, the J gene TRBJ2-1, with D possibly TRBD1 on 6 matching bases. CDR1 is SQVTM and CDR2 is ANQGSEA in the germline V gene. The CDR3 has 12 residues. This CDR3 reads CSTRGIGNEQFF. The CDR3 DNA reads as TGCAGTACCAGGGGCATTGGCAATGAGCAGTTCTTC.

This clone was observed once. The chain combines TRBV2 with TRBJ1-2; D is possibly TRBD1 (6 bases). V was shortened by 8 bases and J by 7 bases, with 17 bases between the two germline ends. The CDR3 runs 13 residues. The V gene's germline CDR1 is SNHLY and CDR2 FYNNEI. The CDR3, as DNA: TGTGCCAGCCGGGGGCAGGCTAGGGGTGGCTACACCTTC. Translated, it gives CASRGQARGGYTF. The variable domain in full, with the rest retrieved from reference TRBV2 and TRBJ1-2, is EPEVTQTPSHQVTQMGQEVILRCVPISNHLYFYWYRQILGQKVEFLVSFYNNEISEKSEIFDDQFSVERPDGSNFTLKIRSTKLEDSAMYFCASRGQARGGYTFGSGTRLTVV.

The chain joins TRBV5-4 to TRBJ1-1; D unresolved. The CDR3 runs 14 residues. V lost 0 bases, J lost 1 base, and 7 bases lay in between. The germline V gene encodes CDR1 SGHNT and CDR2 YYREEE (reference sequence). CDR3 in amino acids: CASSLGGRNTEAFF. As DNA, the CDR3 is TGTGCCAGCAGCTTGGGGGGAAGGAACACTGAAGCTTTCTTT.

The CDR3 here is CASSSWAGSNEQFF. CDR3 coding DNA: TGTGCCAGCAGCTCGTGGGCTGGTTCCAATGAGCAGTTCTTC. The chain employs TRBV7-3 and TRBJ2-1; D gene unclear. This CDR3 has 14 amino acids. Per the germline V gene, CDR1 is SGHTA and CDR2 is FQGTGA. V lost 4 bases, J lost 6 bases, and 13 bases lay in between.